This entry features one T cell receptor (beta chain) sequence. Its antigen is not known. The sample comes from a study of shared clonotypes between healthy human individuals. Study results and caveats: Generation probabilities were higher for clonotypes shared across all four sorted-subset donors than for unshared ones. Donors were few, which limited the genetic and exposure-history diversity represented.

This CDR3 region has 16 residues. The method was immunoSEQ multiplex PCR; TCRdb's version includes in-frame clones alone and lacks a portion of them. The sample has roughly 300,000 clones, roughly 84% seen once. This TCR was sampled from a man younger than 35 in good health. The gene calls are TRBV21-1 and TRBJ2-7; TRBD2 reflects the table's D call only, with no check against the DNA. TRBV21-1 constitutes a pseudogene. The sequencing sample was made of memory CD8+ T cells sorted from blood. Subset of the sample: CD45RO+ cells pooled with CCR7-negative TemRA cells. The CDR3, as DNA: TGTGCCAGCAGCAACCCCTCGGGAGGACCCACCTACGAGCAGTACTTC. Translation gives CASSNPSGGPTYEQYF.